The rows below give T cell receptor beta chains drawn from one sample of a study of control samples from healthy donors and cancer patients. Profiling relied on immunoSEQ multiplex PCR, and the TCRdb table lists in-frame clones only, not all of them. Among 85,000 to 90,000 clones listed, more than 75% were seen once. Sequencing was done on a sample of blood. These receptors all stem from a woman in her forties in good health. The CDR3 runs from the conserved cysteine through the conserved F or W. D genes are given only for firm matches. Clone size appears in some rows only: once, few, many, or a class for an expanded clone.

TRBV5-5,TRBJ2-5,-,-,CASSKTDGQETQYF,TGTGCCAGCAGCAAAACGGACGGGCAAGAGACCCAGTACTTC
TRBV5-8,TRBJ1-1,-,TRBD1,CASSSDRVTEAFF,TGTGCCAGCAGTTCGGACAGGGTCACTGAAGCTTTCTTT
TRBV7-2,TRBJ2-5,-,TRBD2,CASSLAASASGGQETQYF,TGTGCCAGCAGCTTAGCTGCTTCGGCTAGCGGGGGCCAAGAGACCCAGTACTTC
TRBV5-1,TRBJ2-7,-,-,CASSLSDFRAYEQYF,TGCGCCAGCAGCTTGTCGGACTTTCGAGCCTACGAGCAGTACTTC
TRBV5-1,TRBJ1-2,once,-,CASSLIPDRLYGYTF,TGCGCCAGCAGCCTGATACCTGACAGACTCTATGGCTACACCTTC
TRBV20-1,TRBJ1-3,once,-,CSASTQLGNTIYF,TGCAGTGCTAGTACGCAGCTTGGAAACACCATATATTTT
TRBV29-1,TRBJ2-1,-,-,CSVLQGGSYNEQFF,TGCAGCGTTTTACAGGGGGGGTCCTACAATGAGCAGTTCTTC
TRBV18,TRBJ1-1,-,-,CASSRGLGDTEAFF,TGTGCCAGCTCCCGGGGCCTTGGGGACACTGAAGCTTTCTTT
TRBV25-1,TRBJ1-3,-,-,CASSAGSLGNTIYF,TGTGCCAGCAGTGCAGGGTCCCTCGGAAACACCATATATTTT
TRBV6-6,TRBJ1-6,few,-,CASSSQGVGSPLHF,TGTGCCAGCAGTTCACAGGGTGTAGGGTCACCCCTCCACTTT
TRBV4-1,TRBJ2-7,-,TRBD1,CASSQGYRRDRSSSGYEQYF,TGCGCCAGCAGCCAAGGGTACCGCCGGGACAGGTCATCATCGGGCTACGAGCAGTACTTC
TRBV6-1,TRBJ1-1,-,TRBD1,CASKQGMSTEAFF,TGTGCCAGCAAACAGGGGATGAGCACTGAAGCTTTCTTT
TRBV27,TRBJ1-5,-,-,CACKIIDRGNQPQHF,TGTGCCTGTAAAATCATAGACCGAGGCAATCAGCCCCAGCATTTT
TRBV5-5,TRBJ2-5,-,TRBD1,CASSLRTGDETQYF,TGTGCCAGCAGCCTCAGGACAGGGGACGAGACCCAGTACTTC
TRBV24-1,TRBJ1-2,few,TRBD1,CATSVGTDGYTF,TGTGCCACCAGTGTAGGGACAGATGGCTACACCTTC
TRBV7-8,TRBJ2-2,-,-,CASSLRQQNTGELFF,TGTGCCAGCAGCTTAAGGCAGCAGAACACCGGGGAGCTGTTTTTT
TRBV5-1,TRBJ1-4,-,-,CASSLLGDTNEKLFF,TGCGCCAGCAGCCTATTAGGGGATACTAATGAAAAACTGTTTTTT
TRBV5-6,TRBJ1-3,-,-,CASSLADRNTIYF,TGTGCCAGCAGCTTGGCTGACAGAAACACCATATATTTT
TRBV30,TRBJ1-4,-,-,CAWSPLSLRGNEKLFF,TGTGCCTGGAGTCCCCTAAGTTTGAGGGGTAATGAAAAACTGTTTTTT
TRBV6-2/TRBV6-3,TRBJ1-6,-,-,CASSLNAGAYSYNSPLHF,TGTGCCAGCAGTCTCAACGCCGGGGCGTATTCTTATAATTCACCCCTCCACTTT
TRBV15,TRBJ2-1,-,-,CATSRGGGEQFF,TGTGCCACCAGCAGAGGCGGCGGTGAGCAGTTCTTC
TRBV6-2/TRBV6-3,TRBJ1-2,-,-,CASSYSGRGRSYTF,TGTGCCAGCAGTTACTCTGGCAGGGGAAGGAGCTACACCTTC
TRBV5-1,TRBJ1-3,-,-,CASSLAGPTGNTIYF,TGCGCCAGCAGCTTAGCGGGCCCAACGGGAAACACCATATATTTT
TRBV10-1,TRBJ2-1,-,TRBD2,CASSPSLAGGEQFF,TGCGCCAGCAGTCCCTCCTTAGCGGGGGGAGAGCAGTTCTTC
TRBV20-1,TRBJ1-3,few,-,CSALSGNTIYF,TGCAGTGCCCTCTCTGGAAACACCATATATTTT